Sequencing of this T cell receptor beta chain was carried out in a study of cytomegalovirus exposure and HLA in healthy donors. In regard to this clone: The antigen is undetermined. The germline gene is not matched at one end of the junction; a read error may be the cause.

This CDR3 region has 13 residues. Germline-derived CDR1 and CDR2 are ENHRY and SYGVKD. PCR involved 60 Vbeta and 13 Jbeta primers. Using immunoSEQ multiplex PCR, the repertoire was profiled, and TCRdb retains in-frame clones only, with some absent. The top ten clones hold roughly 8.6% of a sample with more than 95,000 clones, roughly 80% of them seen once. General study results and limits: Associated with cytomegalovirus, according to the listing, were some 180 TCR beta chains. Analysis was performed later, and it showed HLA-associated TCR beta chains to be more clonally expanded than equally common others.

This clonotype was obtained from a woman between 40 and 55 years old in good health and CMV-seropositive. The sequencing input was PBMCs. The chain has TRBV10-3 and TRBJ1-1; D is undetermined. CDR3 bases: TGTGCCACCAGTAGGTTAGCGAACACTGAAGCTTTCTTT. It specifies CATSRLANTEAFF.